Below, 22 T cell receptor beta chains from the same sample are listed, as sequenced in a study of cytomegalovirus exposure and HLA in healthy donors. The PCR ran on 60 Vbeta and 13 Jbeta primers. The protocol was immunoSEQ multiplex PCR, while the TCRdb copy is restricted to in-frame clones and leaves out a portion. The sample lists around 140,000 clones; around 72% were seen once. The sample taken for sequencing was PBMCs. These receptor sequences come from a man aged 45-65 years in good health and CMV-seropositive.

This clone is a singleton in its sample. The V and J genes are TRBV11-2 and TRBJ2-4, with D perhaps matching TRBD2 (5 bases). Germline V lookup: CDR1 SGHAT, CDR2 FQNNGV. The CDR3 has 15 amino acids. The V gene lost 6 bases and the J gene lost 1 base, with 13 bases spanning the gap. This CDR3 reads CASSLVPGAKNIQYF. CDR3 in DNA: TGTGCCAGCAGTCTCGTTCCGGGGGCCAAAAACATTCAGTACTTC.

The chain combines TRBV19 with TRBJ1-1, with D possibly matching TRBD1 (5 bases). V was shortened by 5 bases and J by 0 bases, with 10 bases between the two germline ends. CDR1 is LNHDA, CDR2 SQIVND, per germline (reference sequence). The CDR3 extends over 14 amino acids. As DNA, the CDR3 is TGTGCCAGTAGTCCTCGACAGATGAACACTGAAGCTTTCTTT. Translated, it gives CASSPRQMNTEAFF.

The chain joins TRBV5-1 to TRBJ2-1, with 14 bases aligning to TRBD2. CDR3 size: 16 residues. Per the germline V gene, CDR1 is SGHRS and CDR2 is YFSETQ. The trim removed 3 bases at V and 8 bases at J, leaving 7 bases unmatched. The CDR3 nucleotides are TGCGCCAGCAGCTCCCGACTAGCGGGGGGGCGGGATGAGCAGTTCTTC. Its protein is CASSSRLAGGRDEQFF.

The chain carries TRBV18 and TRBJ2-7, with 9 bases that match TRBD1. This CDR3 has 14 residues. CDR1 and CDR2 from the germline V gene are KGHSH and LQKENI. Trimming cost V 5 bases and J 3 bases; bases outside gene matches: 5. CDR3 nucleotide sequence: TGTGCCAGCTCAATGGACAGGGGTTTCTACGAGCAGTACTTC. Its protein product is CASSMDRGFYEQYF.

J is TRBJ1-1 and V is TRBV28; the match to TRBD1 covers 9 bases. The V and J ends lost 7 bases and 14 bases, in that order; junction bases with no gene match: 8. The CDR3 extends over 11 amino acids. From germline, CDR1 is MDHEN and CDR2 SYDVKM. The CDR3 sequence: CASITGGRPFF. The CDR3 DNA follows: TGTGCCAGCATTACAGGGGGCCGACCCTTCTTT. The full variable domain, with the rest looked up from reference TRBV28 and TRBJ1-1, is DVKVTQSSRYLVKRTGEKVFLECVQDMDHENMFWYRQDPGLGLRLIYFSYDVKMKEKGDIPEGYSVSREKKERFSLILESASTNQTSMYLCASITGGRPFFGQGTRLTVV.

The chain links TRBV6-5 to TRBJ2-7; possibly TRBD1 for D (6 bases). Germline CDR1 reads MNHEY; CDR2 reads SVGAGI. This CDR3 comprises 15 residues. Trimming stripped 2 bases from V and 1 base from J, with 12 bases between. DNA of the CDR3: TGTGCCAGCAGTTACCGGGGACACGATTCCTACGAGCAGTACTTC. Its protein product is CASSYRGHDSYEQYF.

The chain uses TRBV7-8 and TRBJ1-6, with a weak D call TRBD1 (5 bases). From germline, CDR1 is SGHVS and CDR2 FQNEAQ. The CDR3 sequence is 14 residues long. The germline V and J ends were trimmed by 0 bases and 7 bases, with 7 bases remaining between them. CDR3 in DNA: TGTGCCAGCAGCTTAGCAGGGGTAAATTCACCCCTCCACTTT. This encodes CASSLAGVNSPLHF.

CDR3 in amino acids: CASSYRGHDSYEQYF. The CDR3 region has the DNA TGTGCCAGCAGTTACCGGGGACACGATTCCTACGAGCAGTACTTC. The chain uses TRBV6-5 and TRBJ2-5, with D possibly matching TRBD1 (6 bases). The J call may be incorrect, as the DNA end agrees better with TRBJ2-7. The CDR3 is 15 residues long. Looked up from germline, CDR1 is MNHEY and CDR2 is SVGAGI.

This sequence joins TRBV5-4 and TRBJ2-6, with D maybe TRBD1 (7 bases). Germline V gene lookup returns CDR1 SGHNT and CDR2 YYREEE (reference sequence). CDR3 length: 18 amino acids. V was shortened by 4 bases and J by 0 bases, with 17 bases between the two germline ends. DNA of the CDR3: TGTGCCAGCAGCGAGCAAGCAGGGGGGAGCTCTGGGGCCAACGTCCTGACTTTC. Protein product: CASSEQAGGSSGANVLTF.

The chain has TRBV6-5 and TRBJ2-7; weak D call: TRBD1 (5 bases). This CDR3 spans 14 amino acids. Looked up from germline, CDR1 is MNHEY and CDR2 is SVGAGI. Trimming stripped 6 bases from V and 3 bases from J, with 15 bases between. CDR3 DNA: TGTGCCAGCAGCCAAGTGGGGCAACTCTACGAGCAGTACTTC. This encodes CASSQVGQLYEQYF.

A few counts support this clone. The CDR3 is CSATTDYGYTF. In DNA form, the CDR3 reads TGCAGTGCTACGACAGACTATGGCTACACCTTC. The chain uses TRBV20-1 and TRBJ1-2, with TRBD1 as a possible D gene (5 bases). Germline V lookup: CDR1 DFQATT, CDR2 SNEGSKA (reference sequence). The CDR3 spans 11 residues. Between the trimmed V and J ends, which lost 4 bases and 3 bases, there was a span of 6 bases.

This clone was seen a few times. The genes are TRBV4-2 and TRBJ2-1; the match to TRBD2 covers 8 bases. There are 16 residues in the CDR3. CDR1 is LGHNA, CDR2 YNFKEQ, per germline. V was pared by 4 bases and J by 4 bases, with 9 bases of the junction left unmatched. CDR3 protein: CASSPGGATLYNEQFF. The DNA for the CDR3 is TGTGCCAGCAGCCCCGGGGGGGCGACTTTATACAATGAGCAGTTCTTC.

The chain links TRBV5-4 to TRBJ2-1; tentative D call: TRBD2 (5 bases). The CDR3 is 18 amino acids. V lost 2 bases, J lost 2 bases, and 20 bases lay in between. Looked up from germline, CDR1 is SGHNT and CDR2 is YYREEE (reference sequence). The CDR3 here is CASSFGSAQTGAYNEQFF. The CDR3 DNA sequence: TGTGCCAGCAGCTTTGGTAGCGCCCAGACGGGCGCCTACAATGAGCAGTTCTTC.

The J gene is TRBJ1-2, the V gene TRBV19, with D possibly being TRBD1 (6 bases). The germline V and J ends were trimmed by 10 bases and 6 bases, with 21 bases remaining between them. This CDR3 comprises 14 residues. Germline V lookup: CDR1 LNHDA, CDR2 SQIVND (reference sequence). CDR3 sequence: CATQIDDRLHGYTF. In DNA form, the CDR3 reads TGTGCCACCCAGATTGACGACAGGCTCCATGGCTACACCTTC.

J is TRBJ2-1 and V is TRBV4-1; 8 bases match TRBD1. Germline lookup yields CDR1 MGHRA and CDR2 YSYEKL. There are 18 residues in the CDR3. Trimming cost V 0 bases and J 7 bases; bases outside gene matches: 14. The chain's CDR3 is CASSQDSGAGGVWNEQFF. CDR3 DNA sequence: TGCGCCAGCAGCCAAGATTCAGGGGCAGGGGGCGTATGGAATGAGCAGTTCTTC.

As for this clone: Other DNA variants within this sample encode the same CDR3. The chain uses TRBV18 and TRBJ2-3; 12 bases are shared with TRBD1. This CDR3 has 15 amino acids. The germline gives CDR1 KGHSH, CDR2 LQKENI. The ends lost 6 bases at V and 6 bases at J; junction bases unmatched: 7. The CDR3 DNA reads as TGTGCCAGCTCCCCCGGGACAGGGGGCGCGGATACGCAGTATTTT. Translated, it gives CASSPGTGGADTQYF. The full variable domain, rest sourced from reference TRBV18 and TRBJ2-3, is NAGVMQNPRHLVRRRGQEARLRCSPMKGHSHVYWYRQLPEEGLKFMVYLQKENIIDESGMPKERFSAEFPKEGPSILRIQQVVRGDSAAYFCASSPGTGGADTQYFGPGTRLTVL.

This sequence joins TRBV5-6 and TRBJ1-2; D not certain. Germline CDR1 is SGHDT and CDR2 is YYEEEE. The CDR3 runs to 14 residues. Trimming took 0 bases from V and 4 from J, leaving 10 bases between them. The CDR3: CASSLALQIYGYTF. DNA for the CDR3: TGTGCCAGCAGCTTGGCCCTACAGATCTATGGCTACACCTTC.

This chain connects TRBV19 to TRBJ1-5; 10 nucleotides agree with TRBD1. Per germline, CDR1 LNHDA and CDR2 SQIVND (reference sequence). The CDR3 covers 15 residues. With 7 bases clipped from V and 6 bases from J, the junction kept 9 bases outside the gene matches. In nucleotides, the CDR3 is TGTGCCAGTATCGCCGGGACAGGGGAGACTCAGCCCCAGCATTTT. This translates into CASIAGTGETQPQHF.

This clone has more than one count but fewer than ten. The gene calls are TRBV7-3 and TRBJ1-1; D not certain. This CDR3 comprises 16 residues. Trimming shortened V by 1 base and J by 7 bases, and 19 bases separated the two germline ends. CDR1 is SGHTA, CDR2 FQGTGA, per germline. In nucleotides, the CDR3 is TGTGCCAGCAGCTTAAGCCCCTCCGTGTCCCTTAGTGAAGCTTTCTTT. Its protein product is CASSLSPSVSLSEAFF.

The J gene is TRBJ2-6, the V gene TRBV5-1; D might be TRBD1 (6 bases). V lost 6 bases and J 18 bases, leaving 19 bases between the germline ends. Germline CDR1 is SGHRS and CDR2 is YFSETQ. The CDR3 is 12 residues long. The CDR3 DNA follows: TGCGCCAGCAAACAGGGTATCGCCAAACAGACTTTC. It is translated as CASKQGIAKQTF.

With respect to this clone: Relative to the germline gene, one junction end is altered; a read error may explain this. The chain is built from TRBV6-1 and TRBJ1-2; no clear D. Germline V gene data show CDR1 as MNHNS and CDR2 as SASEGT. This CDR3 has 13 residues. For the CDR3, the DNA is TGTGCCACCAAGTTGGAGGGTACCTATGGCTACATCTTC. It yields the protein CATKLEGTYGYIF.

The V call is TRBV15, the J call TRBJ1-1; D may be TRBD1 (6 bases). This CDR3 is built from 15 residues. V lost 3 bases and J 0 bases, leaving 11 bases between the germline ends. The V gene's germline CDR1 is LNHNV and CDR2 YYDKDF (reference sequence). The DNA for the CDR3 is TGTGCCACCAGCAGGGGACAAATCATGAACACTGAAGCTTTCTTT. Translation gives CATSRGQIMNTEAFF.